Each of the 4 T cell receptor beta chains below was sequenced from the same sample in a study of blood T cell repertoires in COVID-19. Data came from immunoSEQ multiplex PCR; TCRdb stores just in-frame clones and leaves some out. The table shows about 61,000 clones, with over 65% occurring only once. The sample comprised peripheral blood. These receptor sequences come from a man at least 80 years old with active or convalescent COVID-19.

The rearrangement joins TRBV7-3 to TRBJ1-2; the D gene is possibly TRBD1 (6 bases). V lost 6 bases and J 2 bases, leaving 10 bases between the germline ends. This CDR3 region has 13 residues. The germline gives CDR1 SGHTA, CDR2 FQGTGA. This chain's CDR3 is CASSRTANYGYTF. DNA for the CDR3: TGTGCCAGCAGTCGGACAGCCAACTATGGCTACACCTTC.

The chain uses TRBV7-9 and TRBJ2-1; 8 nucleotides line up with TRBD1. CDR3 length: 15 amino acids. Germline assignment: CDR1 SEHNR and CDR2 FQNEAQ (reference sequence). The V and J ends lost 3 bases and 8 bases, in that order; junction bases with no gene match: 9. The CDR3 here is CASSFWTGSSYEQFF. CDR3 nucleotide sequence: TGTGCCAGCAGCTTTTGGACAGGGAGTTCCTATGAGCAGTTCTTC.

The gene calls are TRBV2 and TRBJ2-1; TRBD2 matches at 12 bases. Germline V CDR1 and CDR2: SNHLY, FYNNEI. This CDR3 spans 14 amino acids. Trimming cost V 3 bases and J 9 bases; bases outside gene matches: 3. The CDR3 nucleotides are TGTGCCAGCAGTGATCTAGCGGGGGGGCTTGAGCAGTTCTTC. This gives the protein CASSDLAGGLEQFF.

The J gene is TRBJ1-1, the V gene TRBV5-1, with D maybe TRBD1 (5 bases). The length of the CDR3 is 16 residues. Germline CDR1 SGHRS, CDR2 YFSETQ. Trimming shortened V by 6 bases and J by 5 bases, and 23 bases separated the two germline ends. Here the CDR3 DNA reads TGCGCCAGCAACCTCCTCCCAGGGCAGGGAGGGACTGAAGCTTTCTTT. Its protein product is CASNLLPGQGGTEAFF. The full variable domain, in which reference TRBV5-1 and TRBJ1-1 provide the parts outside the CDR3, is KAGVTQTPRYLIKTRGQQVTLSCSPISGHRSVSWYQQTPGQGLQFLFEYFSETQRNKGNFPGRFSGRQFSNSRSEMNVSTLELGDSALYLCASNLLPGQGGTEAFFGQGTRLTVV.